Below, one T cell receptor beta chain is given with its context. This may stem from a read error, because a much larger clone lies one nucleotide away. The record originates from a study of T-cell reconstitution after alpha-beta-depleted transplantation in children. The CDR3 totals 16 residues. Germline V lookup: CDR1 LGHDT, CDR2 YNNKEL (reference sequence). Construction of the TCRbeta library involved unique molecular identifiers. TCRdb recomputed calls from the PCR reads with MiXCR, one row per CDR3 protein. The sample has approximately 490,000 distinct CDR3 sequences; about 10% are singletons. The source of this sequence is a child younger than 10 with inherited bone marrow failure, due to receive a stem cell transplant. Sample: PBMCs, taken before TCRalphabeta/CD19-depleted stem cell transplant. The rearrangement joins TRBV3-1 to TRBJ1-5; 8 bases match TRBD1. CDR3 sequence reads: CASSQDNGRGLQPRHF. The CDR3 coding sequence is TGTGCCAGCAGCCAAGATAACGGCAGGGGGCTTCAGCCCCGGCATTTT.